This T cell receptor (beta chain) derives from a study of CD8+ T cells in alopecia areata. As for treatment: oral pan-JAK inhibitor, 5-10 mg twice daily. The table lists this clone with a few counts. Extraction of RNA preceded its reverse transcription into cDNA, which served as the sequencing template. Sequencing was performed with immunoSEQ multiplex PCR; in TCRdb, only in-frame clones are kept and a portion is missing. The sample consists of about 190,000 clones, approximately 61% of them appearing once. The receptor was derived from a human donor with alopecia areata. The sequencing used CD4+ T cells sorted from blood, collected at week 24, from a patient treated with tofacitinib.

The CDR3 here is CASSLNIGYEQYF. As DNA, the CDR3 is TGCGCCAGCAGCCTAAACATCGGTTACGAGCAGTACTTC. The chain is built from TRBV5-1 and TRBJ2-7; unclear D gene. Trimming stripped 4 bases from V and 4 bases from J, with 12 bases between. The germline CDR1 and CDR2 sequences are SGHRS and YFSETQ. There are 13 residues in the CDR3.